A single sample gave rise to the 20 T cell receptor beta chains below, sequenced in a study of shared clonotypes between healthy human individuals. Profiling relied on immunoSEQ multiplex PCR, and the TCRdb table lists in-frame clones only, not all of them. Of over a million clones in the sample, around 98% were seen once. Sample: naive CD4+ T cells sorted from blood. As to subset: CD45RA+ positively selected. These TCRs come from a man between 25 and 39 years old in good health.

The CDR3 loop is CASWRGAGELFF. Written as DNA, the CDR3 is TGTGCCAGTTGGCGGGGGGCCGGGGAGCTGTTTTTT. J is TRBJ2-2 and V is TRBV11-2; 8 nucleotides align to TRBD2. In germline, CDR1 is SGHAT, CDR2 FQNNGV. The CDR3 loop spans 12 amino acids. Trimming took 9 bases from V and 6 from J; bases not matched to a gene: 3.

V and J are TRBV4-1 and TRBJ2-5; either TRBD1 or TRBD2 may supply D (5 bases each). V lost 4 bases, J lost 1 base, and 7 bases lay in between. Germline CDR1 MGHRA, CDR2 YSYEKL. The CDR3 is 13 residues long. CDR3 DNA: TGCGCCAGCAGCCGGGGGTTCCAAGAGACCCAGTACTTC. This codes for CASSRGFQETQYF.

This chain joins TRBV28 and TRBJ1-2; TRBD1 might be the D (5 bases). Germline V gives CDR1 MDHEN, CDR2 SYDVKM. V lost 6 bases and J 4 bases, leaving 15 bases between the germline ends. The CDR3 covers 14 residues. The CDR3 DNA sequence: TGTGCCAGCAGCTCGATCTGGGACCTCTATGGCTACACCTTC. Translated, it gives CASSSIWDLYGYTF.

The V call is TRBV6-5, the J call TRBJ2-7; 9 nucleotides match TRBD1. CDR3 length equals 16 residues. V was clipped by 3 bases and J by 7 bases; unmatched bases: 13. Germline V gene lookup returns CDR1 MNHEY and CDR2 SVGAGI. The CDR3 spells CASSYFSSGQGREQYF. CDR3 DNA: TGTGCCAGCAGTTATTTTTCTTCGGGACAGGGTCGAGAGCAGTACTTC.

The chain recombines TRBV6-5 with TRBJ1-2; 7 bases are shared with TRBD1. The CDR3 is 14 amino acids. Looked up from germline, CDR1 is MNHEY and CDR2 is SVGAGI. The V gene end was trimmed by 0 bases and the J gene end by 6 bases; junction bases not matched to a gene: 4. The DNA for the CDR3 is TGTGCCAGCAGTTACTCGGGGAGGGGGCATGGCTACACCTTC. It codes for CASSYSGRGHGYTF.

The chain links TRBV6-5 to TRBJ2-3; TRBD2 agrees at 8 bases. V gave up 6 bases and J gave up 5 bases; unmatched junction bases: 10. Germline V lookup: CDR1 MNHEY, CDR2 SVGAGI. The CDR3 extends over 15 amino acids. CDR3 sequence reads: CASRGSGAGVDTQYF. The CDR3 DNA is TGTGCCAGCAGGGGCAGCGGAGCGGGAGTAGATACGCAGTATTTT.

This rearrangement joins TRBV6-5 to TRBJ2-1; no reliable D call. CDR1 and CDR2 (germline): MNHEY, SVGAGI. The length of the CDR3 is 13 residues. V dropped 0 bases and J dropped 8 bases, with 8 bases sitting between them. The CDR3 is CASSYSKSDEQFF. CDR3 DNA sequence: TGTGCCAGCAGTTACTCGAAGAGCGATGAGCAGTTCTTC.

This chain links TRBV27 with TRBJ2-2, with D perhaps TRBD1 or TRBD2 (5 bases each). Germline V gene data show CDR1 as MNHEY and CDR2 as SMNVEV (reference sequence). This CDR3 comprises 14 residues. Between the trimmed V and J ends, which lost 1 base and 7 bases, there was a span of 10 bases. The CDR3 coding sequence is TGTGCCAGCAGTTTATGGGGGAATAACGGGGAGCTGTTTTTT. Translation gives CASSLWGNNGELFF.

This chain uses TRBV28 with TRBJ1-3; TRBD1 aligns across 10 bases. After removal of 5 bases from V and 0 bases from J, the junction contained 7 bases not matched to a gene. The CDR3 is made up of 17 amino acids. CDR1 and CDR2 (germline): MDHEN, SYDVKM. CDR3 nucleotides: TGTGCCAGCAGTCCCCCCGGGACAGGGGTCTCTGGAAACACCATATATTTT. Amino acid sequence: CASSPPGTGVSGNTIYF.

The chain employs TRBV11-2 and TRBJ2-7; tentatively, D is TRBD1 or TRBD2 (5 bases each). Germline CDR1 reads SGHAT; CDR2 reads FQNNGV. The CDR3 extends over 12 amino acids. V was trimmed by 5 bases and J by 2 bases, leaving 7 bases between them. In nucleotides, the CDR3 is TGTGCCAGCAGCCGAGGGGCCTACGAGCAGTACTTC. This codes for CASSRGAYEQYF.

This clone appeared once. This chain uses TRBV7-2 with TRBJ2-7; D gene ambiguous. Deletions cut 0 bases from V and 6 bases from J, with 9 bases between. The germline gives CDR1 SGHTA, CDR2 FQGNSA. The CDR3 contains 13 residues. The CDR3 here is CASSLAITGEQYF. Written as DNA, the CDR3 is TGTGCCAGCAGCTTAGCAATTACGGGCGAGCAGTACTTC.

The chain has TRBV6-5 and TRBJ2-5; D is possibly TRBD1 (5 bases). Trimming stripped 2 bases from V and 5 bases from J, with 15 bases between. CDR3 length equals 15 residues. Germline loops: CDR1 MNHEY, CDR2 SVGAGI. CDR3 sequence reads: CASSYLGQGWETQYF. In nucleotides, the CDR3 is TGTGCCAGCAGTTACCTCGGGCAGGGCTGGGAGACCCAGTACTTC.

The rearrangement uses TRBV19 and TRBJ2-5; 12 bases are a match to TRBD1. TRBJ2-7 matches the DNA end more closely, so the J call is doubtful. The germline V gene encodes CDR1 LNHDA and CDR2 SQIVND (reference sequence). The CDR3 is 15 residues long. This CDR3 is CASRGQGANSYEQYF. CDR3 bases: TGTGCCAGTAGGGGACAGGGGGCGAACTCCTACGAGCAGTACTTC.

The chain carries TRBV25-1 and TRBJ2-7; either TRBD1 or TRBD2 may fit D (5 bases each). V was clipped by 9 bases and J by 3 bases, with 15 bases between them. The germline CDR1 and CDR2 sequences are MGHDK and SYGVNS. CDR3 length: 13 amino acids. CDR3 coding DNA: TGTGCCAGGAGATGGGGACGGTTCTACGAGCAGTACTTC. This codes for CARRWGRFYEQYF.

This chain links TRBV19 with TRBJ1-5; no clear D gene. This CDR3 comprises 13 residues. V was shortened by 5 bases and J by 5 bases, with 10 bases between the two germline ends. Germline assignment: CDR1 LNHDA and CDR2 SQIVND (reference sequence). The CDR3 is CASSLAVDQPQHF. The DNA of the CDR3 is TGTGCCAGTAGTTTGGCCGTCGATCAGCCCCAGCATTTT.

This clone appeared once. The chain combines TRBV10-3 with TRBJ1-5; D is unresolved. The CDR3 has 15 residues. Germline-derived CDR1 and CDR2 are ENHRY and SYGVKD. V shed 11 bases and J shed 9 bases, with 26 bases lying between them. CDR3 amino acids: CASYQILGPKAPQHF. CDR3 in DNA: TGTGCCTCTTATCAGATATTAGGCCCGAAGGCGCCCCAGCATTTT.

The rearrangement links TRBV4-1 to TRBJ2-7; D is perhaps TRBD2 (5 bases). Germline values: CDR1 MGHRA, CDR2 YSYEKL. The CDR3 has 14 residues. V dropped 0 bases and J dropped 7 bases, with 13 bases sitting between them. The CDR3 coding sequence is TGCGCCAGCAGCCAAGATCTGGGTGGAGGTGAGCAGTACTTC. This translates into CASSQDLGGGEQYF.

This chain uses TRBV28 with TRBJ1-5; TRBD1 might be the D (6 bases). Between the trimmed V and J ends, which lost 9 bases and 3 bases, there was a span of 18 bases. Germline V gene sequence: CDR1 MDHEN, CDR2 SYDVKM. CDR3 length: 15 amino acids. The CDR3 nucleotides read TGTGCCAGTCGAGGGGGGAGGGGCTCCAATCAGCCCCAGCATTTT. Amino acid sequence: CASRGGRGSNQPQHF.

This chain joins TRBV30 and TRBJ2-3; D is unresolved. V lost 0 bases to trimming and J lost 4 bases, with 5 bases between them. This CDR3 is 12 amino acids long. CDR1 and CDR2 (germline): GTSNPN, SVGIG (reference sequence). The CDR3 DNA sequence: TGTGCCTGGAGTGTACTTTCAGATACGCAGTATTTT. Encoded protein: CAWSVLSDTQYF. The variable domain in full, with the rest retrieved from reference TRBV30 and TRBJ2-3, is SQTIHQWPATLVQPVGSPLSLECTVEGTSNPNLYWYRQAAGRGLQLLFYSVGIGQISSEVPQNLSASRPQDRQFILSSKKLLLSDSGFYLCAWSVLSDTQYFGPGTRLTVL.

The CDR3 reads CASSKDRGSNQPQHF. In DNA, the CDR3 is TGTGCCAGCAGTAAGGACAGGGGAAGCAATCAGCCCCAGCATTTT. J is TRBJ1-5 and V is TRBV28, with 9 positions matching TRBD1. Looked up from germline, CDR1 is MDHEN and CDR2 is SYDVKM. After removal of 5 bases from V and 1 base from J, the junction contained 3 bases not matched to a gene. The length of the CDR3 is 15 residues. Variable domain in full (rest from reference TRBV28 and TRBJ1-5): DVKVTQSSRYLVKRTGEKVFLECVQDMDHENMFWYRQDPGLGLRLIYFSYDVKMKEKGDIPEGYSVSREKKERFSLILESASTNQTSMYLCASSKDRGSNQPQHFGDGTRLSIL.